The 32 T cell receptor beta chains listed next were all sequenced from one sample in a study of early T cells in non-severe SARS-CoV-2 infection. TCRdb fed the 5' RACE reads into MiXCR, producing one record per CDR3 protein. Among fewer than 35,000 distinct CDR3 sequences listed, roughly 5% were seen once. Specimen: whole blood. These receptors originate from an adult who was a healthcare worker with PCR-confirmed SARS-CoV-2 infection or an uninfected control (not recorded which).

This clonotype has ten or more counts. The chain combines TRBV20-1 with TRBJ2-7; 10 nucleotides match TRBD2. CDR3 length: 16 residues. V dropped 5 bases and J dropped 4; count of bases not matched to a gene: 14. CDR1 and CDR2 (germline): DFQATT, SNEGSKA (reference sequence). CDR3 sequence: CSASPARASGSYEQYF. In nucleotides, the CDR3 is TGCAGTGCTTCCCCGGCCAGGGCTAGCGGGAGTTACGAGCAGTACTTC.

This clonotype was picked up many times. The rearrangement joins TRBV7-3 to TRBJ2-1; D uncertain. Per germline, CDR1 SGHTA and CDR2 FQGTGA. Trimming pared 7 bases from V and 5 bases from J, leaving 12 bases between. The CDR3 covers 13 residues. DNA for the CDR3: TGTGCCAGCACCTTCCAGTTGAACAATGAGCAGTTCTTC. As protein: CASTFQLNNEQFF.

This clonotype was seen ten or more times. DNA of the CDR3: TGTGCCAGCAGCTTAGGACTAGACACGAACACAGATACGCAGTATTTT. It is translated as CASSLGLDTNTDTQYF. The chain joins TRBV7-9 to TRBJ2-3; D is possibly TRBD2 (6 bases). This CDR3 has 16 amino acids. CDR1 and CDR2 from the germline V gene are SEHNR and FQNEAQ (reference sequence). V was pared by 1 base and J by 2 bases, with 13 bases between.

This clonotype was observed at least ten times. The V and J genes are TRBV6-5 and TRBJ2-1; maybe TRBD2 (6 bases). V lost 5 bases, J lost 4 bases, and 15 bases lay in between. This CDR3 has 15 amino acids. Germline CDR1 is MNHEY and CDR2 is SVGAGI. CDR3: CASSPTGTSYNEQFF. CDR3 in DNA: TGTGCCAGCAGTCCCACCGGGACTTCGTACAATGAGCAGTTCTTC.

This clonotype was observed many times. The rearrangement uses TRBV20-1 and TRBJ2-3; D is ambiguous. This CDR3 is 12 amino acids long. The germline V and J ends were trimmed by 1 base and 3 bases, with 5 bases remaining between them. CDR1 is DFQATT and CDR2 is SNEGSKA in the germline V gene (reference sequence). The CDR3 protein is CSARGKTDTQYF. The DNA of the CDR3 is TGCAGTGCTAGAGGCAAAACAGATACGCAGTATTTT.

The chain uses TRBV3-1 and TRBJ2-5; TRBD2 aligns across 7 bases. V lost 1 base, J lost 6 bases, and 2 bases stayed unmatched. Looked up from germline, CDR1 is LGHDT and CDR2 is YNNKEL (reference sequence). CDR3 length: 13 amino acids. The CDR3 sequence is CASSQAGGKTQYF. CDR3 DNA sequence: TGTGCCAGCAGCCAAGCCGGGGGGAAGACCCAGTACTTC.

There are many counts of this clonotype. V and J are TRBV4-1 and TRBJ2-7; the D gene is possibly TRBD2 (5 bases). The CDR3 loop spans 13 amino acids. Germline loops: CDR1 MGHRA, CDR2 YSYEKL. Trimming removed 3 bases from V and 2 bases from J, with 8 bases in between. CDR3 region: CASSQRETYEQYF. CDR3 nucleotide sequence: TGCGCCAGCAGCCAGAGGGAGACCTACGAGCAGTACTTC.

There are many counts of this clonotype. The rearrangement uses TRBV10-2 and TRBJ2-3; D possibly corresponds to TRBD1 (6 bases). Germline CDR1 and CDR2: WSHSY and SAAADI. V lost 6 bases, J lost 0 bases, and 10 bases lay in between. The CDR3 has 14 amino acids. This chain's CDR3 is CASRDRASTDTQYF. The DNA for the CDR3 is TGCGCCAGCAGGGACAGAGCTAGCACAGATACGCAGTATTTT.

The V and J genes are TRBV12-3 or TRBV12-4 and TRBJ1-5; D might be TRBD1 (6 bases). The CDR3 extends over 14 amino acids. V shed 6 bases and J shed 5 bases, with 14 bases lying between them. CDR3 coding DNA: TGTGCCAGCAGCCTACAGGGAACCGATCAGCCCCAGCATTTT. It specifies CASSLQGTDQPQHF.

This clonotype was observed a handful of times. The chain is built from TRBV28 and TRBJ2-7; D may be TRBD2 (5 bases). CDR3 length: 15 residues. With 3 bases removed from V and 5 bases from J, the gap between germline ends came to 17 bases. Germline CDR1 reads MDHEN; CDR2 reads SYDVKM. Written as DNA, the CDR3 is TGTGCCAGCAGTTTTGAGAAACTAGTGCGTAACGAGCAGTACTTC. Residues: CASSFEKLVRNEQYF.

There are many counts of this clonotype. The V and J genes are TRBV7-8 and TRBJ2-7; D unresolved. Germline V gene lookup returns CDR1 SGHVS and CDR2 FQNEAQ. V shed 4 bases and J shed 7 bases, with 8 bases lying between them. CDR3 length: 11 amino acids. The CDR3 region is CASSSSGEQYF. The CDR3 DNA sequence: TGTGCCAGCAGCTCCAGTGGGGAGCAGTACTTC.

This clonotype has more than one count but fewer than ten. The rearrangement joins TRBV14 to TRBJ2-7, with 14 bases matching TRBD2. The CDR3 loop spans 19 amino acids. The V gene's germline CDR1 is SGHDN and CDR2 FVKESK. V gave up 4 bases and J gave up 3 bases; unmatched junction bases: 14. CDR3 in DNA: TGTGCCAGCAGCCCACGGGGACTAGCGGGAGCCAAGAGCTACTACGAGCAGTACTTC. Protein product: CASSPRGLAGAKSYYEQYF.

At least ten counts were recorded for this clonotype. The rearrangement uses TRBV2 and TRBJ2-1; 13 bases are shared with TRBD2. The CDR3 has 14 amino acids. V shed 11 bases, J shed 7 bases, and the junction held 8 bases outside the gene matches. Germline V gene lookup returns CDR1 SNHLY and CDR2 FYNNEI. CDR3 in DNA: TGTGCCTCAGCTCGGGGACTAGCGGGGAATGAGCAGTTCTTC. Amino acids: CASARGLAGNEQFF.

This clonotype was observed a few times. The chain joins TRBV5-1 to TRBJ2-2; D is undetermined. Trimming pared 3 bases from V and 6 bases from J, leaving 9 bases between. This CDR3 comprises 13 residues. Per the germline V gene, CDR1 is SGHRS and CDR2 is YFSETQ. The CDR3 region has the DNA TGCGCCAGCAGCTCGCCGGCTCCCGGGGAGCTGTTTTTT. The encoded protein is CASSSPAPGELFF. Based on the CDR3 plus reference TRBV5-1 and TRBJ2-2, the full variable domain is KAGVTQTPRYLIKTRGQQVTLSCSPISGHRSVSWYQQTPGQGLQFLFEYFSETQRNKGNFPGRFSGRQFSNSRSEMNVSTLELGDSALYLCASSSPAPGELFFGEGSRLTVL.

This clonotype has a count of ten or more. This rearrangement joins TRBV5-5 to TRBJ2-7, with D unresolved. Germline CDR1 SGHKS, CDR2 YYEKEE (reference sequence). Trimming shortened V by 3 bases and J by 2 bases, and 6 bases separated the two germline ends. The CDR3 is 12 residues long. In DNA, the CDR3 is TGTGCCAGCAGCTCGTTTACCTACGAGCAGTACTTC. Translated: CASSSFTYEQYF. The full variable domain, with the rest looked up from reference TRBV5-5 and TRBJ2-7, is DAGVTQSPTHLIKTRGQQVTLRCSPISGHKSVSWYQQVLGQGPQFIFQYYEKEERGRGNFPDRFSARQFPNYSSELNVNALLLGDSALYLCASSSFTYEQYFGPGTRLTVT.

The rearrangement links TRBV12-3 or TRBV12-4 to TRBJ2-4; the D is unclear. The CDR3 consists of 12 residues. V lost 5 bases to trimming and J lost 3 bases, with 5 bases between them. This CDR3 reads CASSLRKNIQYF. As DNA, the CDR3 is TGTGCCAGCAGTCTGCGCAAAAACATTCAGTACTTC.

This clonotype was found many times. The genes are TRBV12-3 or TRBV12-4 and TRBJ2-3, with unresolved D. The V end lost 6 bases, the J end lost 2 bases, and 12 bases lay between the germline ends. CDR3 length: 14 residues. The DNA of the CDR3 is TGTGCCAGCAGCCTCACGGCCCCCACAGATACGCAGTATTTT. Translating gives CASSLTAPTDTQYF.

The chain is built from TRBV9 and TRBJ1-1; no firm D call. CDR3 length: 14 residues. Germline values: CDR1 SGDLS, CDR2 YYNGEE. V was trimmed by 4 bases and J by 1 base, leaving 11 bases between them. The CDR3 loop is CASSSRPANTEAFF. CDR3 bases: TGTGCCAGCAGCTCCCGCCCCGCGAACACTGAAGCTTTCTTT.

By frequency in the sample, this clonotype is medium-sized. V gene TRBV20-1 combines with J gene TRBJ2-7, with 10 nucleotides matching TRBD2. With 0 bases clipped from V and 6 bases from J, the junction kept 8 bases outside the gene matches. The V gene's germline CDR1 is DFQATT and CDR2 SNEGSKA (reference sequence). This CDR3 has 15 residues. CDR3 coding DNA: TGCAGTGCTAGAGATCTAGCGGGAGCGGGGCGCGAGCAGTACTTC. It yields the protein CSARDLAGAGREQYF.

V and J are TRBV2 and TRBJ2-2; 8 nucleotides line up with TRBD1. The junction had 7 bases not matched to a gene; V was cut back by 5 bases and J by 5 bases. The CDR3 is 15 residues long. Germline-derived CDR1 and CDR2 are SNHLY and FYNNEI. The CDR3 sequence: CASSWTGSLTGELFF. The CDR3 DNA is TGTGCCAGCAGTTGGACAGGGAGCCTTACCGGGGAGCTGTTTTTT.

In this sample, this clonotype turned up many times. The CDR3 sequence is CATGKAGNTIYF. The CDR3 nucleotides read TGCGCCACAGGGAAAGCTGGAAACACCATATATTTT. The chain combines TRBV10-1 with TRBJ1-3; weak D call: TRBD1 (5 bases). The CDR3 extends over 12 amino acids. V dropped 10 bases and J dropped 2 bases, with 9 bases sitting between them. In germline, CDR1 is WNHNN, CDR2 SYGVQD (reference sequence).

There are a few counts of this clonotype. This CDR3 reads CASSQDGTDTQYF. In nucleotides, the CDR3 is TGTGCCAGCAGCCAGGACGGGACAGATACGCAGTATTTT. The chain links TRBV11-1 to TRBJ2-3; D is unclear. The V end lost 5 bases, the J end lost 3 bases, and 9 bases lay between the germline ends. The CDR3 runs 13 residues. Germline V lookup: CDR1 SGHAT, CDR2 FQDESV (reference sequence). The full variable domain, rest sourced from reference TRBV11-1 and TRBJ2-3, is EAEVAQSPRYKITEKSQAVAFWCDPISGHATLYWYRQILGQGPELLVQFQDESVVDDSQLPKDRFSAERLKGVDSTLKIQPAELGDSAMYLCASSQDGTDTQYFGPGTRLTVL.

This clonotype has only a few counts. The chain recombines TRBV7-3 with TRBJ2-5, with D tentatively TRBD2 (7 bases). The CDR3 runs to 16 residues. Germline loops: CDR1 SGHTA, CDR2 FQGTGA. Trimming removed 5 bases from V and 5 bases from J, with 21 bases in between. In DNA, the CDR3 is TGTGCCAGCAGCCTCAGGGGAGGGGCACTTGGGGAGACCCAGTACTTC. Its protein product is CASSLRGGALGETQYF.

This clonotype showed up many times. The genes are TRBV12-3 or TRBV12-4 and TRBJ2-7; D unclear. The CDR3 consists of 11 residues. V lost 5 bases and J lost 2, with 4 bases in between. CDR3 protein: CASSTAYEQYF. The CDR3 region has the DNA TGTGCCAGCAGTACGGCCTACGAGCAGTACTTC.

The chain is built from TRBV28 and TRBJ1-5; D ambiguous. V was trimmed by 1 base and J by 0 bases, leaving 16 bases between them. This CDR3 has 18 amino acids. CDR1 MDHEN and CDR2 SYDVKM come from the germline V gene. The DNA for the CDR3 is TGTGCCAGCAGTTTATCCCCGGGCTTGGGGTCTAGCAATCAGCCCCAGCATTTT. Translated, it gives CASSLSPGLGSSNQPQHF.

Here the CDR3 reads CASSLSAGSYNEQFF. CDR3 in DNA: TGTGCCAGCAGCTTGTCGGCAGGGAGCTACAATGAGCAGTTCTTC. The chain recombines TRBV5-4 with TRBJ2-1; D may correspond to TRBD1 or TRBD2 (5 bases each). The germline V and J ends were trimmed by 1 base and 3 bases, with 11 bases remaining between them. This CDR3 is built from 15 residues. Per germline, CDR1 SGHNT and CDR2 YYREEE (reference sequence).

This clonotype was seen at least ten times. The J gene is TRBJ2-5, the V gene TRBV5-1; 11 positions match TRBD2. V was clipped by 4 bases and J by 5 bases; unmatched bases: 7. CDR1 and CDR2 (germline): SGHRS, YFSETQ. The CDR3 length is 15 residues. The chain's CDR3 is CASSTSGSGLETQYF. CDR3 nucleotide sequence: TGCGCCAGCAGCACTAGCGGGAGTGGCTTGGAGACCCAGTACTTC.

This clonotype came up a few times. The V and J genes are TRBV7-9 and TRBJ2-2, with TRBD2 matching 9 bases. CDR1 and CDR2 from the germline V gene are SEHNR and FQNEAQ (reference sequence). The CDR3 spans 17 residues. J gave up 3 bases and V 1 base, and 6 bases lay outside the gene matches. The CDR3 sequence is CASSLGLAGTYTGELFF. As DNA, the CDR3 is TGTGCCAGCAGCTTAGGGCTAGCGGGAACCTACACCGGGGAGCTGTTTTTT.

At least ten counts were recorded for this clonotype. The V call is TRBV7-3, the J call TRBJ1-2; 8 bases match TRBD1. The germline CDR1 and CDR2 sequences are SGHTA and FQGTGA. V was clipped by 5 bases and J by 4 bases; unmatched bases: 9. The CDR3 extends over 15 amino acids. The CDR3, as DNA: TGTGCCAGCAGCCCCGGGGCAGGGGGCTTCTATGGCTACACCTTC. This sequence encodes CASSPGAGGFYGYTF.

The table lists this clonotype with many counts. The V gene is TRBV6-4, the J gene TRBJ2-3; D might be TRBD2 (5 bases). CDR3 length: 15 residues. The ends were cut back, 5 bases at V and 0 bases at J, with 12 bases in the middle. CDR1 and CDR2 (germline): MRHNA, SNTAGT. Written as DNA, the CDR3 is TGTGCCAGCAGTCCCGGACTCACTAGCACAGATACGCAGTATTTT. It yields the protein CASSPGLTSTDTQYF.

The V gene is TRBV7-3, the J gene TRBJ2-2; no reliable D call. This CDR3 spans 15 amino acids. Germline V CDR1 and CDR2: SGHTA, FQGTGA. The germline V and J ends were trimmed by 2 bases and 1 base, with 8 bases remaining between them. The CDR3 DNA follows: TGTGCCAGCAGCTTACAGTGGGGGAACACCGGGGAGCTGTTTTTT. It specifies CASSLQWGNTGELFF. Looking up the rest from reference TRBV7-3 and TRBJ2-2 gives the full variable domain: GAGVSQTPSNKVTEKGKYVELRCDPISGHTALYWYRQSLGQGPEFLIYFQGTGAADDSGLPNDRFFAVRPEGSVSTLKIQRTERGDSAVYLCASSLQWGNTGELFFGEGSRLTVL.

This clonotype was found a few times. The V and J genes are TRBV6-1 and TRBJ2-5; D is possibly TRBD2 (6 bases). Germline CDR1 reads MNHNS; CDR2 reads SASEGT. The ends were cut back, 6 bases at V and 11 bases at J, with 19 bases in the middle. The CDR3 extends over 13 amino acids. The CDR3 loop is CASRLGGAVGQYF. CDR3 DNA sequence: TGTGCCAGCAGGCTGGGCGGGGCGGTGGGGCAGTACTTC.